Detailed here is one T cell receptor beta chain. Its matching antigen is unknown. This sample was included in a study of cytomegalovirus exposure and HLA in healthy donors. Across the whole study: The Caucasian-associated ancestry cluster contained 81% of the approximately 410 genotyped donors.

Amplification used 60 Vbeta primers and 13 Jbeta primers. Only in-frame clones appear in the TCRdb table, and some are missing; sequencing was by immunoSEQ multiplex PCR. The repertoire holds approximately 140,000 clones, with around 90% as singletons. Findings and caveats of the study: Researchers catalogued about 160 TCR beta chains as cytomegalovirus-associated. V- and J-gene trimming in TCR beta was tied to a missense DCLRE1C variant by an analysis performed later. Sequencing depth across donors, presence/absence analyses assumed, was roughly uniform.

With 0 bases clipped from V and 4 bases from J, the junction kept 5 bases outside the gene matches. This CDR3 is 14 amino acids long. Germline V gene sequence: CDR1 SQVTM, CDR2 ANQGSEA. The source is a woman aged 40 to 50 in good health and CMV-seronegative. V usage is TRBV29-1 and J usage is TRBJ1-1; 7 bases fit TRBD1. The source material was PBMCs. Here the CDR3 reads CSVEEAGGGTEAFF. In DNA, the CDR3 is TGCAGCGTTGAAGAGGCAGGGGGAGGCACTGAAGCTTTCTTT.